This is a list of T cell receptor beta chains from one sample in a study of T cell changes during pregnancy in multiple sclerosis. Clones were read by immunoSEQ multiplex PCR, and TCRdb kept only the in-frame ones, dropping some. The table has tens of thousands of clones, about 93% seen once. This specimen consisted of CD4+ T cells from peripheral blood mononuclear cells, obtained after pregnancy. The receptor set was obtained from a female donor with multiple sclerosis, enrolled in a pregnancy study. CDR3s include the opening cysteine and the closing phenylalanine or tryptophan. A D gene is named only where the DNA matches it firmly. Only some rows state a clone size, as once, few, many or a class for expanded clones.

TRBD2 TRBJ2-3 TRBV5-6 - CASSFGVSGRLYTQYF TGTGCCAGCAGCTTCGGGGTTAGCGGGAGGTTGTATACGCAGTATTTT
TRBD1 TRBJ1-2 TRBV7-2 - CASSFDRGVSYGYTF TGTGCCAGCAGCTTTGACAGGGGAGTCTCCTATGGCTACACCTTC
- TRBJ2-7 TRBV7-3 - CASSLSDGVHEQYF TGTGCCAGCAGCTTATCCGATGGAGTCCACGAGCAGTACTTC
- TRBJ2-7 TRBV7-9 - CASSSTTAEQYF TGTGCCAGCAGCTCCACGACAGCCGAGCAGTACTTC
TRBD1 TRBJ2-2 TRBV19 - CASRRTGGRPGELFF TGTGCCAGTAGGAGGACAGGGGGCCGACCCGGGGAGCTGTTTTTT
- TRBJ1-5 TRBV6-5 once CASSPLVAGQPQHF TGTGCCAGCAGCCCCCTAGTAGCGGGTCAGCCCCAGCATTTT
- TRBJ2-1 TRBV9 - CASSGAGASYNEQFF TGTGCCAGCAGCGGTGCGGGGGCCTCCTACAATGAGCAGTTCTTC
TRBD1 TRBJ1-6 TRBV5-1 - CASSLAEGQGLGSPLHF TGCGCCAGCAGCTTGGCCGAGGGACAGGGTCTTGGATCACCCCTCCACTTT
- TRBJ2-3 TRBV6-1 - CASSGIAALTDTQYF TGTGCCAGCAGTGGTATAGCGGCCCTCACAGATACGCAGTATTTT
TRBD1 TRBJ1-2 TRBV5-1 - CASRPGQGASRYTF TGCGCCAGCAGACCGGGACAGGGGGCTTCCCGCTACACCTTC
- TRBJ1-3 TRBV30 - CAWSVSGGNTIYF TGTGCCTGGAGTGTCTCGGGGGGAAACACCATATATTTT
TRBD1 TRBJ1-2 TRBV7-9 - CASSSRHRGFGYTF TGTGCCAGCAGCAGTCGGCACAGGGGGTTTGGCTACACCTTC
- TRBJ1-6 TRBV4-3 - CASSVQRGSASPLHF TGCGCCAGCAGCGTCCAAAGGGGCTCGGCTTCACCCCTCCACTTT
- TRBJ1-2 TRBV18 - CASSPDRQNYGYTF TGTGCCAGCTCACCAGACAGACAGAACTATGGCTACACCTTC
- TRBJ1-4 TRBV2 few CASNGQLNEKLFF TGTGCCAGTAATGGACAGCTAAATGAAAAACTGTTTTTT
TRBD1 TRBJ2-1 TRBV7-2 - CASSPRDRGPTGQFF TGTGCCAGCAGCCCCCGGGACAGGGGCCCCACCGGGCAGTTCTTC
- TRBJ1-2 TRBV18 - CASSLETASNYGYTF TGTGCCAGCTCACTGGAGACAGCTTCTAACTATGGCTACACCTTC
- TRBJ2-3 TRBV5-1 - CASSLEGAHTDTQYF TGCGCCAGCAGCTTAGAAGGAGCGCACACAGATACGCAGTATTTT
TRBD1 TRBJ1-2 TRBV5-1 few CASSPGQFRSGYTF TGCGCCAGCAGCCCGGGACAGTTTAGAAGTGGCTACACCTTC
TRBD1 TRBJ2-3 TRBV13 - CASSLAGLDRESLRWDTDTQYF TGTGCCAGCAGCTTAGCGGGCCTGGACAGGGAGTCCCTGAGGTGGGACACAGATACGCAGTATTTT
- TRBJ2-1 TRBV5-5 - CASSFDRLKQFF TGTGCCAGCAGCTTCGACAGGTTAAAGCAGTTCTTC
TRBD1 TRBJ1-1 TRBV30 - CAWSVSRTGNTEAFF TGTGCCTGGAGTGTATCGAGGACAGGGAACACTGAAGCTTTCTTT
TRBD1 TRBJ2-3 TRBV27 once CASSLSVPPIRGLGTDTQYF TGTGCCAGCAGTTTATCGGTTCCCCCCATCAGGGGGCTTGGCACAGATACGCAGTATTTT
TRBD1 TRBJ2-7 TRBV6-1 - CASSEAGGWYEQYF TGTGCCAGCAGTGAGGCAGGGGGCTGGTACGAGCAGTACTTC
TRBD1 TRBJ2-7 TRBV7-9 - CASSYLTGISYEQYF TGTGCCAGCAGCTACTTGACAGGGATATCCTACGAGCAGTACTTC
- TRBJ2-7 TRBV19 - CASSVQKSSYEQYF TGTGCCAGTAGTGTTCAGAAATCATCCTACGAGCAGTACTTC